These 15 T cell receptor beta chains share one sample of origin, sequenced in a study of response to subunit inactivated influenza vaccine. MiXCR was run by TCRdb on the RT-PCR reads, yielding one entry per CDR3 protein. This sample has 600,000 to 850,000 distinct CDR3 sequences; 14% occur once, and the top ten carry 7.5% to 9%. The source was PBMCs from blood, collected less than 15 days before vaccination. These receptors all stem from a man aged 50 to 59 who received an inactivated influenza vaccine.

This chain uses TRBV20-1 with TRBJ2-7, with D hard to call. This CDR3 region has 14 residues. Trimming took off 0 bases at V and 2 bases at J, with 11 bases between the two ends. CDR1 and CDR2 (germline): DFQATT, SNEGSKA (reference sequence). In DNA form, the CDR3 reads TGCAGTGCTAGAGACCCGGACCGTACCTACGAGCAGTACTTC. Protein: CSARDPDRTYEQYF.

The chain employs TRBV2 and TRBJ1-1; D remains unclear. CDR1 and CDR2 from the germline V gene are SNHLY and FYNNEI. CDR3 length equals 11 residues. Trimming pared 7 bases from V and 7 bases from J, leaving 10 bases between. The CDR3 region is CASTPSGEAFF. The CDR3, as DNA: TGTGCCAGCACCCCTTCGGGTGAAGCTTTCTTT.

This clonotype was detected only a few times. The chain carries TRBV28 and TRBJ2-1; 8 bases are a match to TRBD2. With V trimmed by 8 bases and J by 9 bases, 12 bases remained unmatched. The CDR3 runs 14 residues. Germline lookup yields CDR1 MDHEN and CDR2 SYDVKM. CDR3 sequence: CASLPAGAHSEQFF. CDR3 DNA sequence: TGTGCCAGCCTCCCAGCGGGAGCACATAGTGAGCAGTTCTTC.

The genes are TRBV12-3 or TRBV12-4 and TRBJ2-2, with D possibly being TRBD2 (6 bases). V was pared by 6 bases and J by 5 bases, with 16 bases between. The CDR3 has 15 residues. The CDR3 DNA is TGTGCCAGCAGCCCCTTGGGACTCAGGACCGGGGAGCTGTTTTTT. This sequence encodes CASSPLGLRTGELFF.

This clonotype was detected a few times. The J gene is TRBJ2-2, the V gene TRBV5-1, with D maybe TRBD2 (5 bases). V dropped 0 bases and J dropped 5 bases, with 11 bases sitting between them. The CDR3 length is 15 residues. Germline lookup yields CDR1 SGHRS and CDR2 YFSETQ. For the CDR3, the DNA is TGCGCCAGCAGCTTGGCCGTCCGGGGTACCGGGGAGCTGTTTTTT. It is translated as CASSLAVRGTGELFF.

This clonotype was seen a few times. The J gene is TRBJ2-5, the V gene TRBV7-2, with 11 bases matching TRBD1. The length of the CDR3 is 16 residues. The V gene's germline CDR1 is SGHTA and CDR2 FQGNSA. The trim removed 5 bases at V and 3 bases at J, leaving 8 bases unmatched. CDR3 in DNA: TGTGCCAGCAGCACCGGGACAGGGGGGGGTGAAGAGACCCAGTACTTC. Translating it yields CASSTGTGGGEETQYF.

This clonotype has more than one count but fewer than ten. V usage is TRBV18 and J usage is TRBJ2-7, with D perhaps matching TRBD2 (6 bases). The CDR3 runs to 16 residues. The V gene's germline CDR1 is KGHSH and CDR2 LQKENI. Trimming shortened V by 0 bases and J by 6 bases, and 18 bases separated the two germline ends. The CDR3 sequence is CASSPPGLSAGFEQYF. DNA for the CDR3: TGTGCCAGCTCACCACCGGGACTGTCAGCCGGTTTCGAGCAGTACTTC. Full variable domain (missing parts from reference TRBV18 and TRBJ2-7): NAGVMQNPRHLVRRRGQEARLRCSPMKGHSHVYWYRQLPEEGLKFMVYLQKENIIDESGMPKERFSAEFPKEGPSILRIQQVVRGDSAAYFCASSPPGLSAGFEQYFGPGTRLTVT.

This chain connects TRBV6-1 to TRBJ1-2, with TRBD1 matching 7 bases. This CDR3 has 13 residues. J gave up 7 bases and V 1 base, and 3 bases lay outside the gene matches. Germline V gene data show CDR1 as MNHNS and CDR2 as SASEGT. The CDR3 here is CASSEVNRGGYTF. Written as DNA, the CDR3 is TGTGCCAGCAGTGAAGTCAACAGGGGTGGCTACACCTTC.

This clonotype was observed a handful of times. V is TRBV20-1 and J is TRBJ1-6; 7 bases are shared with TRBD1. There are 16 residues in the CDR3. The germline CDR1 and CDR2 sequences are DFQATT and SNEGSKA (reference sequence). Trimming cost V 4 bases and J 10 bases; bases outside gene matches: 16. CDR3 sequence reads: CSATDPNRGQGSPLHF. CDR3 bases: TGCAGTGCTACCGACCCCAACAGGGGTCAAGGATCACCCCTCCACTTT.

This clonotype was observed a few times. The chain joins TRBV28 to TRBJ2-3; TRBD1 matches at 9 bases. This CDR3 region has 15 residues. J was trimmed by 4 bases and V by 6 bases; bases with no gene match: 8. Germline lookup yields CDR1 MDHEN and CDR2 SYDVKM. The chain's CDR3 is CASRMGQGRADTQYF. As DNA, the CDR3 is TGTGCCAGCAGAATGGGACAGGGAAGGGCAGATACGCAGTATTTT.

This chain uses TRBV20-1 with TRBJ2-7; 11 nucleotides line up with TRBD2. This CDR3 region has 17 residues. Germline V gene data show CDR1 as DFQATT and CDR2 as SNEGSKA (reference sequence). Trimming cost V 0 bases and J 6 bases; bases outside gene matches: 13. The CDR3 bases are TGCAGTGCTAGAGATGTCCTAGCGGGGGGTGAATTGTCCGAGCAGTACTTC. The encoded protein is CSARDVLAGGELSEQYF.

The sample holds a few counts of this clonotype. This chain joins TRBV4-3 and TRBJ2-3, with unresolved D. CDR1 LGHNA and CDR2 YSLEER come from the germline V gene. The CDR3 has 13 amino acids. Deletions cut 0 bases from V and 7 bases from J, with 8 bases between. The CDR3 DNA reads TGCGCCAGCAGCCAAGAGTTGGGCCATACGCAGTATTTT. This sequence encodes CASSQELGHTQYF.

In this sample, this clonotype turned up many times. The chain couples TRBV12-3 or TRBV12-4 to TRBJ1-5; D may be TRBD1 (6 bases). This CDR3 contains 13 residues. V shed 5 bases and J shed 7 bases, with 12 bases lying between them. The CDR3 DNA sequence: TGTGCCAGCAGTCCCCAGGGGTCCCAGCCCCAGCATTTT. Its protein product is CASSPQGSQPQHF.

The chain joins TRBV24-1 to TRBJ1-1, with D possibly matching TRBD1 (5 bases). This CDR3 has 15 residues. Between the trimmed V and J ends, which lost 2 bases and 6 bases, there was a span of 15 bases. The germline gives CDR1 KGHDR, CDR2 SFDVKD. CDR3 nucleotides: TGTGCCACCAGTGATTCCGGGACTTTGGAACCTGAAGCTTTCTTT. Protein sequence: CATSDSGTLEPEAFF.

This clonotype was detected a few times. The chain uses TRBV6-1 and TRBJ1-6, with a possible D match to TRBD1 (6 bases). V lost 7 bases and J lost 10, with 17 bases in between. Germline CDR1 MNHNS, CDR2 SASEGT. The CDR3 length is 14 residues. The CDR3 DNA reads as TGTGCCAGCACCGAGACAGGCCTAACCTCACCCCTCCACTTT. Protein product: CASTETGLTSPLHF.